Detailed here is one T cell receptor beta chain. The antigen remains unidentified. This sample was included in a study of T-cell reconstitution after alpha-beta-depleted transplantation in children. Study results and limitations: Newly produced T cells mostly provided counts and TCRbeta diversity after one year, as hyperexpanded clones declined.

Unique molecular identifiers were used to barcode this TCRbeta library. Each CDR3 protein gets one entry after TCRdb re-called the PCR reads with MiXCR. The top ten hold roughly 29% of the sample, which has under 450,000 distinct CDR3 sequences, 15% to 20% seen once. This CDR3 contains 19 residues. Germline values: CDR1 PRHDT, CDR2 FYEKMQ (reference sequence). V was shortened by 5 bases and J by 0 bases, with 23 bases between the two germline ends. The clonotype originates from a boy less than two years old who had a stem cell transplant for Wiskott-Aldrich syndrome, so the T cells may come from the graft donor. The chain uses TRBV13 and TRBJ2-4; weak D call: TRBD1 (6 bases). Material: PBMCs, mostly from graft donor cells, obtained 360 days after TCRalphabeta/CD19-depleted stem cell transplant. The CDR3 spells CASSRRTGHQSLAKNIQYF. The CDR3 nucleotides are TGTGCCAGCAGCCGCCGGACGGGACACCAGTCTTTAGCCAAAAACATTCAGTACTTC.